The clone carrying this T cell receptor beta chain turned up a few times. Its antigen is undetermined. Primers for the PCR totalled 60 Vbeta and 13 Jbeta. Data came from immunoSEQ multiplex PCR; TCRdb stores just in-frame clones and leaves some out. The table lists 95,000 to 130,000 clones, about 86% of them singletons. Deletions cut 0 bases from V and 5 bases from J, with 12 bases between. The CDR3 has 14 amino acids. Germline V CDR1 and CDR2: SGHRS, YFSETQ. This entry is derived from a study of cytomegalovirus exposure and HLA in healthy donors. Points from the study as a whole: The study reported that TCR beta sequences accurately predicted HLA-A and HLA-B alleles in most subjects.

This receptor was obtained from a woman in her twenties or thirties in good health and CMV-seronegative. The source material was PBMCs. The chain recombines TRBV5-1 with TRBJ2-7; tentatively, D is TRBD1 (6 bases). The CDR3 coding sequence is TGCGCCAGCAGCTTGGTACAGGGCGTCCACGAGCAGTACTTC. It yields the protein CASSLVQGVHEQYF.